The 7 T cell receptor beta chains below were found in one sample sequenced in a study of shared clonotypes between healthy human individuals (dated by TCRdb to the early 2020s). The protocol used for the library was the immunoSEQ multiplex PCR assay. Entries here come from immuneACCESS through TCRdb and include only in-frame sequences with V and J called. Some clones fail to appear in such tables; in the studies checked, an unresolved V gene covers under half of the shortfall, and the cause of the remainder is unknown. In this sample the table shows roughly 660,000 clones, roughly 88% of which occur a single time. The biggest ten clones account for more than 30% of the sample. Material: memory CD8+ T cells from PBMCs. Reading the label with the study, this specimen's cell subset or site is: CD45RO+ cells pooled with CCR7-negative TemRA cells. These receptors all come from a man younger than 30 in good health. Some clones in this sample may be carry-over from other donors' samples.

J is TRBJ2-7 and V is TRBV6-1; TRBD2 aligns across 9 bases. CDR3 length: 17 residues. Germline CDR1 reads MNHNS; CDR2 reads SASEGT. V shed 4 bases, J shed 2 bases, and the junction held 12 bases outside the gene matches. The CDR3 coding sequence is TGTGCCAGCAGTGGAGGGACTAGCCTACCTAGACCCTACGAGCAGTACTTC. Amino acids: CASSGGTSLPRPYEQYF.

Only one count was recorded for this clone. CDR3 nucleotides: TGCGCCAGCCAGCGGGCTAGCGGCTTCCAAGAGACCCAGTACTTC. Translating it yields CASQRASGFQETQYF. The chain recombines TRBV4-1 with TRBJ2-5, with 7 bases aligning to TRBD2. This CDR3 region has 15 residues. Germline CDR1 and CDR2: MGHRA and YSYEKL. Germline trimming cut 8 bases from V and 1 base from J; bases unmatched to any gene: 10.

The chain employs TRBV9 and TRBJ2-1, with 7 bases lining up with TRBD2. The germline V gene has CDR1 SGDLS and CDR2 YYNGEE. CDR3 length: 16 residues. J lost 3 bases, V lost 3 bases, and 9 bases had no gene match. For the CDR3, the DNA is TGTGCCAGCAGCGCATCAAGCGGGATCATCTACAATGAGCAGTTCTTC. Its translation is CASSASSGIIYNEQFF.

This chain connects TRBV30 to TRBJ2-1; either TRBD1 or TRBD2 may supply D (6 bases each). The germline gives CDR1 GTSNPN, CDR2 SVGIG (reference sequence). V shed 3 bases and J shed 7 bases, with 16 bases lying between them. This CDR3 is 14 amino acids long. This CDR3 is CAWSGGGYANEQFF. The CDR3 DNA follows: TGTGCCTGGAGCGGAGGGGGTTATGCGAATGAGCAGTTCTTC.

The genes are TRBV5-4 and TRBJ2-7; 9 positions agree with TRBD1. The germline gives CDR1 SGHNT, CDR2 YYREEE (reference sequence). The trim removed 0 bases at V and 3 bases at J, leaving 4 bases unmatched. This CDR3 is built from 15 residues. The CDR3 spells CASSLDRGLLYEQYF. For the CDR3, the DNA is TGTGCCAGCAGCTTGGACAGGGGGCTGCTCTACGAGCAGTACTTC.

The rearrangement joins TRBV11-2 to TRBJ2-5, with a possible D match to TRBD2 (5 bases). Germline CDR1 and CDR2: SGHAT and FQNNGV. CDR3 length: 14 amino acids. V lost 4 bases and J lost 7, with 16 bases in between. This CDR3 is CASSSLDREGTQYF. The CDR3 nucleotides read TGTGCCAGCAGCTCGCTCGATCGAGAGGGGACCCAGTACTTC.

The CDR3 here is CASSLGTPTWEAFF. DNA for the CDR3: TGTGCCAGCAGCTTAGGGACCCCCACCTGGGAAGCTTTCTTT. This rearrangement joins TRBV7-3 to TRBJ1-1, with a possible D match to TRBD1 (5 bases). This CDR3 has 14 amino acids. V lost 2 bases, J lost 8 bases, and 15 bases lay in between. Per germline, CDR1 SGHTA and CDR2 FQGTGA.